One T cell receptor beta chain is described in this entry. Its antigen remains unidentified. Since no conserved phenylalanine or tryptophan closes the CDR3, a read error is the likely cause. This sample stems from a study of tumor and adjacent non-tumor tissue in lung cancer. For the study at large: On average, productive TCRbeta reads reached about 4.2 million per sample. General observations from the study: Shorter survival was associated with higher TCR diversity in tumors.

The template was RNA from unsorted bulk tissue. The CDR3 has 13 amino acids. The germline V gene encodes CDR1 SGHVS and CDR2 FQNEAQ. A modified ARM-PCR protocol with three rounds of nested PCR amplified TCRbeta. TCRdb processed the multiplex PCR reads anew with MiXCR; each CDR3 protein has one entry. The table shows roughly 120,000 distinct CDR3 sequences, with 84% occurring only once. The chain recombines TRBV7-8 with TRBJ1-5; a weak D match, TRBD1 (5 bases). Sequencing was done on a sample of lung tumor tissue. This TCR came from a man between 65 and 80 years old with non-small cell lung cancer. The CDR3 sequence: CAGSLRGNQPQHS. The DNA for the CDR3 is TGTGCCGGCAGCTTAAGGGGTAATCAGCCCCAGCATTCT.